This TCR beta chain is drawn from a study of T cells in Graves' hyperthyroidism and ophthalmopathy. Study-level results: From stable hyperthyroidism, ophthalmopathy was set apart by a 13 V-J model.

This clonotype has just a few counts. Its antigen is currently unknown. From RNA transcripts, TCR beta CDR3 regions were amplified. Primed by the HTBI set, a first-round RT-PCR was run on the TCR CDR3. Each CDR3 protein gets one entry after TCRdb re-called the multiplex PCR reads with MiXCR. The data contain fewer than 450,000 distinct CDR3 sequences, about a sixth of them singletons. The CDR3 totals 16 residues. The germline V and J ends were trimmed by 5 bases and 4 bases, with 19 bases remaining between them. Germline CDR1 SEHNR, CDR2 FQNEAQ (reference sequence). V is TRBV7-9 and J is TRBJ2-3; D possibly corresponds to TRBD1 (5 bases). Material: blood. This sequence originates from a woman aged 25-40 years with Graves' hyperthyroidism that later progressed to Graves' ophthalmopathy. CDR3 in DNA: TGTGCCAGCAGCCCCGTGGGCAGGGCTTTCCCAGATACGCAGTATTTT. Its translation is CASSPVGRAFPDTQYF.